Here is one T cell receptor beta chain with its context. This clonotype was observed a few times. There is no known antigen for this receptor. No per-base quality is available; no much larger clone lies one base away. This sample stems from a study of blood T cells in healthy people across ages (dated by TCRdb to the mid-2010s). Looking at the study overall: In model experiments, template switching captured roughly one uniquely barcoded TCR beta cDNA molecule for every two T cells. The study analyzed two additional independent replicas of 1 million unique cDNA reads from the same blood draw for two donors, one aged 18 to 30 and one aged 80 or older. Donors were grouped into four age groups: young (average 16 years), middle-aged (about 38), aged (approximately 67) and long-lived (about 82). Donors of different ages were randomly distributed across sequencing lanes to avoid experimental bias. The study measured age-related changes in TCR beta repertoire diversity using deep sequencing normalized with unique cDNA molecular identifiers. Results and caveats for the whole study, not just this receptor: Because donor CMV infection status was unknown, age-related changes in expanded clonotypes were potentially confounded. Compared with the aged group, more naive CD4+ T cells, fewer expanded clones and increased TCR diversity were shown by the long-lived group, suggesting age selection. Conclusive comparison of naive and antigen-experienced compartments was prevented by the profiling of bulk unsorted PBMCs. The percentage of naive T cells measured by flow cytometry correlated strongly with observed TCR beta diversity. Observed TCR beta diversity per million T cells fell roughly linearly with age, and a significant reduction was already apparent by age approximately 41. Estimates of total diversity from one million sequenced T cells were regarded as lower bounds and underestimates.

The protocol used for the library was 5' RACE. Sequencer: Illumina HiSeq 2500. The second PCR ran for about 7 to 11 cycles and used a J-beta primer mix along with a sample-barcoded 5' primer. Each TCR beta cDNA molecule received a unique molecular identifier from a template-switch 5' adaptor carrying 12 random nucleotides. Each sample yielded at least 2.5 million CDR3-containing paired-end reads. The Mint cDNA synthesis kit, primed by a TRBC-specific oligonucleotide, was used to synthesize first-strand cDNA from all RNA. After uracil-DNA glycosylase treatment, a first 18-cycle PCR used universal primers M1SS and BC2_uni_R on all cDNA. The source study handled its data this way. For normalization, 1 million high-quality reads were randomly selected from each sample, with every read carrying a distinct molecular identifier. Instead of being binned into consensus sequences, reads with shared molecular identifiers were discarded. MiTCR, set to a Q25 quality threshold and the strictest error-elimination algorithm, was used for CDR3 identification, clonotype clustering and error correction. A nonparametric unseen species model with Euler transformation was used to estimate a lower bound on total TCR beta diversity. TCRdb applied fastp at Q25 and MiXCR to the public reads, then kept only in-frame beta chains. CDR3 protein sequences are deduplicated, and each keeps its most common genes and DNA. The V and J calls shown here were made by TCRdb, not taken from the authors' results. This sample comprises about 970,000 distinct CDR3 sequences, roughly half of them detected only once. The ten largest clones add up to 20% to 25% of the sample.

From the cysteine through the phenylalanine, the CDR3 covers 13 amino acids. Only the CDR3 DNA stays, 39 bases, in frame from base 1. V is trimmed back by 6 bases and J by 3 bases, and the junction contains 4 bases that no gene match accounts for. Systemically healthy Caucasian individuals from Russia, some 40 in total and aged roughly 6 to 95 years, were included as donors. Each donor gave around 9.8 milliliters of peripheral blood, collected into EDTA-treated Vacutainer tubes. Ficoll-Paque density-gradient centrifugation was used to isolate PBMCs, with at least 6 million obtained per sample. Trizol reagent was used to extract total RNA from PBMCs, with at least 6 micrograms per sample. The percentages of naive CD45RAhigh/CD27high T cells were determined by flow cytometry on a PBMC aliquot from every donor.

The chain is encoded by TRBV12-3 or TRBV12-4 joined to TRBJ2-7; TRBD1 matches 8 bases in the middle. The sequenced sample was blood. The receptor's source is a woman aged 55-75 years in good health. Here the CDR3 is given as CASRPTGDYEQYF. The DNA sequence is as follows: TGTGCCAGCAGACCGACAGGGGACTACGAGCAGTACTTC.